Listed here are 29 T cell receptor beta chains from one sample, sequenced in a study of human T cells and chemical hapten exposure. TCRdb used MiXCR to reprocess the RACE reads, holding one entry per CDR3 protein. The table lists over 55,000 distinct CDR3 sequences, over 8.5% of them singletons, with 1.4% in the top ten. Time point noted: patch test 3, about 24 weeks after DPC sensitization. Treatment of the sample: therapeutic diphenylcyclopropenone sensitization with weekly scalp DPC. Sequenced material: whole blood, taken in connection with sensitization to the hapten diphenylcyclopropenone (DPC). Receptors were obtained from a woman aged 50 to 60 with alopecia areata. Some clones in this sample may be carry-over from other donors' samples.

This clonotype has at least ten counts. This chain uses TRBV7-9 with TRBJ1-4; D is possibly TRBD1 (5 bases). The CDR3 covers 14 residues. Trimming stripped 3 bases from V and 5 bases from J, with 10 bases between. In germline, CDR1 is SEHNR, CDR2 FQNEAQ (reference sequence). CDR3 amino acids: CASSLGQGNEKLFF. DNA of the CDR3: TGTGCCAGCAGCTTGGGGCAGGGAAATGAAAAACTGTTTTTT.

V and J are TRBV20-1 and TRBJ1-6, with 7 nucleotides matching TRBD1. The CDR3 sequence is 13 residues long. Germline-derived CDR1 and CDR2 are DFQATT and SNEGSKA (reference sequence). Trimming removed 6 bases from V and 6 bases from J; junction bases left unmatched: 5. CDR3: CSARDSSNSPLHF. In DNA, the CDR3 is TGCAGTGCCAGGGACAGCAGTAATTCACCCCTCCACTTT.

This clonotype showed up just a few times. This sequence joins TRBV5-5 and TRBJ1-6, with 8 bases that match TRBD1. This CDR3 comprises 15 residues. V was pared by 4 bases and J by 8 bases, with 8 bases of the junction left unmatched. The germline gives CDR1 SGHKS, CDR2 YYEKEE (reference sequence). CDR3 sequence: CASSLAGTGYSPLHF. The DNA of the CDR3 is TGTGCCAGCAGCCTGGCCGGGACAGGCTATTCACCCCTCCACTTT.

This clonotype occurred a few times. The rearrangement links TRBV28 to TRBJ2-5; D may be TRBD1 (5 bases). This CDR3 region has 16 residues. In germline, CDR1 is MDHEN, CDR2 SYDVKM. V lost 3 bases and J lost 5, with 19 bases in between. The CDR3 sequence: CASSFLGLKSGETQYF. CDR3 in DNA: TGTGCCAGCAGTTTTTTGGGGCTGAAGTCCGGGGAGACCCAGTACTTC.

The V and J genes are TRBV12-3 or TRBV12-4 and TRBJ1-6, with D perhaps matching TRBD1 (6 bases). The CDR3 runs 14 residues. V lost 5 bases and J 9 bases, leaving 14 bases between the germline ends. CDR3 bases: TGTGCCAGCAGTCTCACAGGGTTCCCTTCACCCCTCCACTTT. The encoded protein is CASSLTGFPSPLHF.

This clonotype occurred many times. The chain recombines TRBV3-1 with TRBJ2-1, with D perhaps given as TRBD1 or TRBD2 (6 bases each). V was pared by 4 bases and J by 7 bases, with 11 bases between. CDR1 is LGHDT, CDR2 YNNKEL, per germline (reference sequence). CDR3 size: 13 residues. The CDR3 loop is CASSRGAGNEQFF. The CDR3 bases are TGTGCCAGCAGCCGGGGGGCGGGGAATGAGCAGTTCTTC.

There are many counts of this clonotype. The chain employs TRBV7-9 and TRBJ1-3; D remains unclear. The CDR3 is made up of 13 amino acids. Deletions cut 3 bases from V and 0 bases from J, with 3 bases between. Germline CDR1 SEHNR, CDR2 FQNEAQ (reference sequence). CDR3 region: CASSLGSGNTIYF. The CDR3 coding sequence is TGTGCCAGCAGCTTGGGCTCTGGAAACACCATATATTTT.

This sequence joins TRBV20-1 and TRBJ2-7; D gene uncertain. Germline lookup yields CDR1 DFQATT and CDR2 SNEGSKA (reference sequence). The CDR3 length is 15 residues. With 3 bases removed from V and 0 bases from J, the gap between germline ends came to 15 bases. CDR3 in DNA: TGCAGTGCTAGGCCCCCCCAGCGTAGCTCCTACGAGCAGTACTTC. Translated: CSARPPQRSSYEQYF.

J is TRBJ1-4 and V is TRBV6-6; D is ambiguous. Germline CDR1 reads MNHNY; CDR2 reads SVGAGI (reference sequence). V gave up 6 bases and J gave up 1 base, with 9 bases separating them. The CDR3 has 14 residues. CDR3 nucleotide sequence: TGTGCCAGCAGACGGGAGGAAACTAATGAAAAACTGTTTTTT. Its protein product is CASRREETNEKLFF.

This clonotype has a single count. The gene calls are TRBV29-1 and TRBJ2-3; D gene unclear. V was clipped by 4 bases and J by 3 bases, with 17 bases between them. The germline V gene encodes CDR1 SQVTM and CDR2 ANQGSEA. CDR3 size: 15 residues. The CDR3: CSVVSSGKATDTQYF. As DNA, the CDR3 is TGCAGCGTTGTGTCCTCTGGGAAGGCAACAGATACGCAGTATTTT.

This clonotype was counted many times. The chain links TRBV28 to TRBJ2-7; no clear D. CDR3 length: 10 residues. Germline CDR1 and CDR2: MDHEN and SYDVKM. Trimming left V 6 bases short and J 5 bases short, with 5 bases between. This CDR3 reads CASRANEQYF. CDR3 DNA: TGTGCCAGCAGGGCTAACGAGCAGTACTTC.

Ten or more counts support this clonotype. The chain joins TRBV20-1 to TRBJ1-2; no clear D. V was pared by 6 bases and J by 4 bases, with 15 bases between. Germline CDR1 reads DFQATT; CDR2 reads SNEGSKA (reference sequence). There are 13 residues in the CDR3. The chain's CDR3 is CSAPAAAAYGYTF. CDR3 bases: TGCAGTGCCCCCGCCGCGGCAGCCTATGGCTACACCTTC.

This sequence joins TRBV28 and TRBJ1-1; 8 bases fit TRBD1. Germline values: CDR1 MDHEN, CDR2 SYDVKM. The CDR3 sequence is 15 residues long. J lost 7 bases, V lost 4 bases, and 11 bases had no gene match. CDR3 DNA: TGTGCCAGCAGTTCAAATCCGGGACAGGTAAATGAAGCTTTCTTT. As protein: CASSSNPGQVNEAFF.

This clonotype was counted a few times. CDR3 bases: TGTGCCAGCCAGCCCCAGGACCTTTCACCCCTCCACTTT. Residues: CASQPQDLSPLHF. This rearrangement joins TRBV25-1 to TRBJ1-6; no firm D call. The V end lost 8 bases, the J end lost 9 bases, and 14 bases lay between the germline ends. The CDR3 sequence is 13 residues long. Germline assignment: CDR1 MGHDK and CDR2 SYGVNS. The full variable domain, completed using reference TRBV25-1 and TRBJ1-6, is EADIYQTPRYLVIGTGKKITLECSQTMGHDKMYWYQQDPGMELHLIHYSYGVNSTEKGDLSSESTVSRIRTEHFPLTLESARPSHTSQYLCASQPQDLSPLHFGNGTRLTVT.

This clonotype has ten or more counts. The CDR3 here is CASRGRGTEAFF. CDR3 DNA: TGTGCCAGCAGGGGGCGAGGGACTGAAGCTTTCTTT. The chain recombines TRBV21-1 with TRBJ1-1; the table's D call, TRBD1, has no DNA check behind it. TRBV21-1 is a listed pseudogene. This CDR3 spans 12 amino acids.

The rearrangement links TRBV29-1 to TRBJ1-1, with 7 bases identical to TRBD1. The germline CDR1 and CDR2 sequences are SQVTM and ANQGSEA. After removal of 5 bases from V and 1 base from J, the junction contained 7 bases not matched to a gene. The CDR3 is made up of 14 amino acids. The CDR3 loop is CSVSWTGSNTEAFF. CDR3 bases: TGCAGCGTTTCTTGGACAGGCTCGAACACTGAAGCTTTCTTT. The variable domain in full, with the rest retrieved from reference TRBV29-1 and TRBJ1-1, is SAVISQKPSRDICQRGTSLTIQCQVDSQVTMMFWYRQQPGQSLTLIATANQGSEATYESGFVIDKFPISRPNLTFSTLTVSNMSPEDSSIYLCSVSWTGSNTEAFFGQGTRLTVV.

The CDR3 loop is CASSLWGRASSYNEQFF. As DNA, the CDR3 is TGTGCCAGTAGTCTGTGGGGGAGGGCCTCTAGTTACAATGAGCAGTTCTTC. The chain employs TRBV19 and TRBJ2-1; 7 bases align to TRBD2. Germline CDR1 and CDR2: LNHDA and SQIVND (reference sequence). CDR3 size: 17 residues. The V gene end was trimmed by 5 bases and the J gene end by 4 bases; junction bases not matched to a gene: 14.

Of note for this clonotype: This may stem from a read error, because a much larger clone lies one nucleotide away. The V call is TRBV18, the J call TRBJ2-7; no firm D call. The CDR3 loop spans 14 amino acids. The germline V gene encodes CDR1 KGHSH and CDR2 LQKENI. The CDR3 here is CTSSPSGLTYEQYF. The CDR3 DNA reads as TGTACCAGCTCACCCTCGGGTCTCACCTACGAGCAGTACTTC. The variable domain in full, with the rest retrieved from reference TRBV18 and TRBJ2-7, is NAGVMQNPRHLVRRRGQEARLRCSPMKGHSHVYWYRQLPEEGLKFMVYLQKENIIDESGMPKERFSAEFPKEGPSILRIQQVVRGDSAAYFCTSSPSGLTYEQYFGPGTRLTVT.

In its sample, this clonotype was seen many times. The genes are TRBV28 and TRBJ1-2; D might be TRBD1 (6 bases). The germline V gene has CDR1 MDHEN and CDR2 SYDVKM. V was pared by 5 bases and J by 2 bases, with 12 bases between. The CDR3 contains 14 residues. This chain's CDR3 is CASSPPTGNYGYTF. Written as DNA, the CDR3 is TGTGCCAGCAGTCCCCCCACAGGGAACTATGGCTACACCTTC.

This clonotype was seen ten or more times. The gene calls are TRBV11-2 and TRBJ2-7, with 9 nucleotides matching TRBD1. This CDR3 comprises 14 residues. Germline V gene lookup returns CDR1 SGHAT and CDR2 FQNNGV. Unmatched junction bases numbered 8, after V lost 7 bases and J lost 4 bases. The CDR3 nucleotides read TGTGCCAGCACCCCGGGACAGGGAGTTTACGAGCAGTACTTC. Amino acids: CASTPGQGVYEQYF. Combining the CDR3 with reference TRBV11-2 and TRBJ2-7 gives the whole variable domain EAGVAQSPRYKIIEKRQSVAFWCNPISGHATLYWYQQILGQGPKLLIQFQNNGVVDDSQLPKDRFSAERLKGVDSTLKIQPAKLEDSAVYLCASTPGQGVYEQYFGPGTRLTVT.

The CDR3 DNA reads TGTGCCAGCAGCCAGGGGACGGGACCGATGTACAATGAGCAGTTCTTC. Amino acid sequence: CASSQGTGPMYNEQFF. V usage is TRBV4-2 and J usage is TRBJ2-1; D might be TRBD1 or TRBD2, each matching 5 bases. The CDR3 is 16 residues long. The ends were cut back, 3 bases at V and 4 bases at J, with 16 bases in the middle. Germline-derived CDR1 and CDR2 are LGHNA and YNFKEQ.

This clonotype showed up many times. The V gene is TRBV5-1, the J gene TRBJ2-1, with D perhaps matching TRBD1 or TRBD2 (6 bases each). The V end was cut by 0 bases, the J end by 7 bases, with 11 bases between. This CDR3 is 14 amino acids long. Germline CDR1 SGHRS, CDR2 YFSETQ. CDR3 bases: TGCGCCAGCAGCTTGGTACCGGGGGCTAATGAGCAGTTCTTC. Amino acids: CASSLVPGANEQFF.

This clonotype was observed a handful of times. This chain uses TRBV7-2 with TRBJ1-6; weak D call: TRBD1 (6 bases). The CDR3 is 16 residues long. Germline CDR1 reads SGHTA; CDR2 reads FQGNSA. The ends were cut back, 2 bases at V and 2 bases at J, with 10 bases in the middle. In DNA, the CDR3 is TGTGCCAGCAGCTTACAGGGGTCTGCCTATAATTCACCCCTCCACTTT. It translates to CASSLQGSAYNSPLHF.

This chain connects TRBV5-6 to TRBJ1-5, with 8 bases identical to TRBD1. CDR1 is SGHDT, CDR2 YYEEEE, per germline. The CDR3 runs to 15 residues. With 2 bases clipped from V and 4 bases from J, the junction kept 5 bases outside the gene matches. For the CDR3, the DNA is TGTGCCAGCAGCTTCTCAGGGGGCCCAAATCAGCCCCAGCATTTT. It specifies CASSFSGGPNQPQHF.

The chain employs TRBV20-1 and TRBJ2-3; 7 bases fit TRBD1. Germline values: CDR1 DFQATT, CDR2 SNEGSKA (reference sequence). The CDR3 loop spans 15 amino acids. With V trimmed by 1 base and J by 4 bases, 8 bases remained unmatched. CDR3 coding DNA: TGCAGTGCTAGAGTCCGGACAGGAGGCGCAGATACGCAGTATTTT. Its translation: CSARVRTGGADTQYF.

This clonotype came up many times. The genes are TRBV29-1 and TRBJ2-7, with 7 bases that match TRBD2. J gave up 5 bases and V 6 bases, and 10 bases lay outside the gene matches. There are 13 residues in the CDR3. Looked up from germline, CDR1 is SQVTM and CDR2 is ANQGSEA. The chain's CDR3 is CSVETQREDEQYF. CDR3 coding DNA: TGCAGCGTCGAAACCCAGCGGGAAGACGAGCAGTACTTC.

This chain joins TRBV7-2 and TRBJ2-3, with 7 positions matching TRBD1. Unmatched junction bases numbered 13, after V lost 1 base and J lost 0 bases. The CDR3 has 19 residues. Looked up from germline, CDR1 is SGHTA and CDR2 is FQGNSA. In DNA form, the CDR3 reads TGTGCCAGCAGCTTAGAGAAGGGACAGAAATCTACTAGCACAGATACGCAGTATTTT. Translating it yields CASSLEKGQKSTSTDTQYF.

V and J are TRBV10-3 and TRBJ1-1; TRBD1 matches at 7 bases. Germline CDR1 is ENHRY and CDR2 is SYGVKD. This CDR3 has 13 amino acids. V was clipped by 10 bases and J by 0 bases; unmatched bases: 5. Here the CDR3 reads CATEGQLNTEAFF. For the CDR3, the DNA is TGTGCCACCGAGGGACAGCTGAACACTGAAGCTTTCTTT.

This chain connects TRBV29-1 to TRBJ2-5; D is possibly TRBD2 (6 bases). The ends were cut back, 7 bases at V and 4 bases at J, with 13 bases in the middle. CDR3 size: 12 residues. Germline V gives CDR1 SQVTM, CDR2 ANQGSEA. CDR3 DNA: TGCAGCGCCTCCGCCGGGGGAGAGACCCAGTACTTC. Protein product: CSASAGGETQYF.